The sequence of this T cell receptor beta chain was determined in a study of PD-1 blockade in classical Hodgkin lymphoma. Findings and limits, study-wide: The repertoire differences lack a defined cause, possibly disease activity or prior therapy. When set against healthy donors, newly diagnosed patients were reported to show lower baseline TCR diversity.

The assay was immunoSEQ multiplex PCR, and TCRdb's table has in-frame clones only and misses some. The sample comprises approximately 23,000 clones, roughly 90% of which are singletons, and 0.4% to 0.5% rests with the top ten. With respect to this clone: Its target is unknown.

Time point indicated: newly diagnosed, previously untreated cHL patient sample. Isolation of CD4+ T cells from thawed PBMCs was performed by magnetic negative selection. Comparators were PBMCs taken from newly diagnosed, untreated classical Hodgkin lymphoma. Trimming stripped 5 bases from V and 1 base from J, with 6 bases between. CDR3 length: 13 amino acids. Germline loops: CDR1 SGHTA, CDR2 FQGNSA. The chain recombines TRBV7-2 with TRBJ1-5; D not resolved. The TCR sequence derives from a human donor with classical Hodgkin lymphoma. Material: CD4+ T cells from blood. The chain's CDR3 is CASSRESNQPQHF. CDR3 coding DNA: TGTGCCAGCAGCCGGGAGAGCAATCAGCCCCAGCATTTT.